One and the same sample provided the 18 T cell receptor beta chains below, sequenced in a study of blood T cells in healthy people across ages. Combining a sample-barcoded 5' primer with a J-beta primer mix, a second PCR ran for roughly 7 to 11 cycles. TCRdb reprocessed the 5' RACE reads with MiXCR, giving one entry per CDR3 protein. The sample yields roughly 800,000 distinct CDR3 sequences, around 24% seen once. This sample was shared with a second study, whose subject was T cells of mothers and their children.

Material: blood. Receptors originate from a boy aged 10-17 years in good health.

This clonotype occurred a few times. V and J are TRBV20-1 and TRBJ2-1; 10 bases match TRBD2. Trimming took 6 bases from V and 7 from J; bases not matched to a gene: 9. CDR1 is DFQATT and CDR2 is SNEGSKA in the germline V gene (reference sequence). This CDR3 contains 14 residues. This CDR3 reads CSAESGGAGNEQFF. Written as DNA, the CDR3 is TGCAGTGCAGAAAGCGGGGGGGCCGGGAATGAGCAGTTCTTC.

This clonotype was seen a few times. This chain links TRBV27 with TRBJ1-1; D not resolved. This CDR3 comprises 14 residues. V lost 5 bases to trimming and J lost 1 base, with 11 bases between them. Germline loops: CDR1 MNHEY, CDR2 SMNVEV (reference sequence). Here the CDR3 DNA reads TGTGCCAGCAGTGAGGCTAACGGGAACACTGAAGCTTTCTTT. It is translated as CASSEANGNTEAFF.

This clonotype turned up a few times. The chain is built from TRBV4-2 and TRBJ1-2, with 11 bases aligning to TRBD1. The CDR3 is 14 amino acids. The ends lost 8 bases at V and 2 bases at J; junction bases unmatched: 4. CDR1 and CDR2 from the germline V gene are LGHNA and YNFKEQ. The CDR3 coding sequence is TGTGCCAGCGAGGGACAGGGGGGGAACTATGGCTACACCTTC. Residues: CASEGQGGNYGYTF.

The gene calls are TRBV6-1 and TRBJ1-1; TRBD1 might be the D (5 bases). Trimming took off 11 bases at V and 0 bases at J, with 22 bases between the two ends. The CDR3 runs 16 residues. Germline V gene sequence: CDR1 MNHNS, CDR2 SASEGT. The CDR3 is CAGSDQPKGMNTEAFF. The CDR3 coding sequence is TGTGCCGGATCTGATCAGCCCAAGGGGATGAACACTGAAGCTTTCTTT.

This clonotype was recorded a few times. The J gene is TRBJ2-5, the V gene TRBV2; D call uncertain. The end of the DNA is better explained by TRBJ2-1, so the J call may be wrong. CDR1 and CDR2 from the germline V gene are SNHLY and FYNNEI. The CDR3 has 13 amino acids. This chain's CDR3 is CASRASVNSEQFF. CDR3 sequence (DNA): TGTGCCTCAAGGGCGTCCGTGAACAGTGAGCAGTTCTTC.

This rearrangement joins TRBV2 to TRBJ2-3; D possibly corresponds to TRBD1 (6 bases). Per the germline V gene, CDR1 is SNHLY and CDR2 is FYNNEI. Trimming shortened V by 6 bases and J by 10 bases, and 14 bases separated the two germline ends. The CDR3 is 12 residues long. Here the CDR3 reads CASSRDNLAQYF. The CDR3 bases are TGTGCCAGCAGCCGGGACAACCTGGCGCAGTATTTT.

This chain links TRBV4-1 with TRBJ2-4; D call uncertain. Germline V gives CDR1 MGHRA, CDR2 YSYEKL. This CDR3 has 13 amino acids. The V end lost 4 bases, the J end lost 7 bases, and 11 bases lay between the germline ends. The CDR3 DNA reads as TGCGCCAGCAGCCTGAGTAGGAAGAACATTCAGTACTTC. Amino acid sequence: CASSLSRKNIQYF.

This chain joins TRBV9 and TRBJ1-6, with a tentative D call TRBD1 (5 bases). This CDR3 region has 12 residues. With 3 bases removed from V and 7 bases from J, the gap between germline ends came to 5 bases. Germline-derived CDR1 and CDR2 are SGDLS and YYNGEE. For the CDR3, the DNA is TGTGCCAGCAGCGGGGGGAATTCACCCCTCCACTTT. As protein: CASSGGNSPLHF.

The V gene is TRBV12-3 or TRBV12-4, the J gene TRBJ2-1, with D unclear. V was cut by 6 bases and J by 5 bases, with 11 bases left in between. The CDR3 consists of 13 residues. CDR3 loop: CASSLQLHNEQFF. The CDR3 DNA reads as TGTGCCAGCAGCCTTCAATTACACAATGAGCAGTTCTTC.

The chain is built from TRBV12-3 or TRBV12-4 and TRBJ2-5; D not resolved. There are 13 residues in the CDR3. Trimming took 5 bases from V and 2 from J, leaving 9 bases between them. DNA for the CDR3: TGTGCCAGCAGTCGACGCTCACAAGAGACCCAGTACTTC. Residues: CASSRRSQETQYF.

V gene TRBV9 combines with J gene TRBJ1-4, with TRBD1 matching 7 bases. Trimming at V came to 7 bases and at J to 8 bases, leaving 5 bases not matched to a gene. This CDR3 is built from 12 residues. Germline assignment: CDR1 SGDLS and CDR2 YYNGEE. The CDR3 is CASGDSLEKLFF. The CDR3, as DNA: TGTGCCAGCGGGGACAGCCTCGAAAAACTGTTTTTT.

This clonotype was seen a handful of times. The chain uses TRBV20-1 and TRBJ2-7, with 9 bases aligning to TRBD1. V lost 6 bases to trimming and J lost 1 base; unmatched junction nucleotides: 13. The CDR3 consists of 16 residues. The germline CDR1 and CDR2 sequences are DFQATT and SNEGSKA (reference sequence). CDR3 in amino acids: CSAPSRDRVGSYEQYF. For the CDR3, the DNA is TGCAGTGCCCCGTCCCGGGACAGGGTCGGTTCCTACGAGCAGTACTTC.

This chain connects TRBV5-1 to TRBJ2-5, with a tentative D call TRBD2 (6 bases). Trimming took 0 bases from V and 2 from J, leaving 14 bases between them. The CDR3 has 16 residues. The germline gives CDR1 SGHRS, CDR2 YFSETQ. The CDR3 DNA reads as TGCGCCAGCAGCTTGGTGCTGGAAGGGAGGCAAGAGACCCAGTACTTC. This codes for CASSLVLEGRQETQYF.

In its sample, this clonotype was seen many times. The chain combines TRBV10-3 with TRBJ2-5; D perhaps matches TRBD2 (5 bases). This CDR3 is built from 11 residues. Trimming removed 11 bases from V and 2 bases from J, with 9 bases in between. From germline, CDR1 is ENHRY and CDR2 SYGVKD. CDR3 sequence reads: CASGVQETQYF. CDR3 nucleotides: TGTGCCTCCGGGGTTCAAGAGACCCAGTACTTC.

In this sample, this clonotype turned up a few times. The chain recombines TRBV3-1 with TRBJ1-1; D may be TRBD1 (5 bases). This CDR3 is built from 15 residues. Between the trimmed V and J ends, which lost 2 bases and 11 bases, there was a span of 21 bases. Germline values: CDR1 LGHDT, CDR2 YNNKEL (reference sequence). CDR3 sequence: CASSQRSTGTFSAFF. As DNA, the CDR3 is TGTGCCAGCAGCCAAAGATCCACGGGGACTTTCAGCGCTTTCTTT.

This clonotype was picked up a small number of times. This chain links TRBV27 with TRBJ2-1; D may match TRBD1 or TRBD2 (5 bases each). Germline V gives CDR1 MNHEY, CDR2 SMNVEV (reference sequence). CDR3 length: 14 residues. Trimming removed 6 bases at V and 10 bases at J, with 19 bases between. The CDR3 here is CASRVGDVFGEQFF. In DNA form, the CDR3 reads TGTGCCAGCAGGGTGGGGGACGTGTTCGGAGAGCAGTTCTTC.

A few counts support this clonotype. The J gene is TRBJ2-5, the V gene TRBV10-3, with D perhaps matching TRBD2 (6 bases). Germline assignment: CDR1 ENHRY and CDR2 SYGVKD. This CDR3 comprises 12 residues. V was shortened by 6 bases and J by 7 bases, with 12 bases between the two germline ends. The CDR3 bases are TGTGCCATCAGGACTAGGAGGGGGACCCAGTACTTC. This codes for CAIRTRRGTQYF.

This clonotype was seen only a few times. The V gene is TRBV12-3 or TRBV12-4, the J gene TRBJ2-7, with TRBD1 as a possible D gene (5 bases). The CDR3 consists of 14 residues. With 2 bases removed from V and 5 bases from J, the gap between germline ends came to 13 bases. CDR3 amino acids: CASSLRFQGNEQYF. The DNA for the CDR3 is TGTGCCAGCAGTTTAAGGTTTCAGGGAAACGAGCAGTACTTC.